This T cell receptor (beta chain) stems from a study of blood T cells in healthy people across ages. Together with a sample-barcoded 5' primer, a J-beta primer mix was included in a second PCR lasting about 7 to 12 cycles. MiXCR, applied by TCRdb to the 5' RACE reads, yields one record per CDR3 protein. The sample includes fewer than 700,000 distinct CDR3 sequences, 40% to 55% of them seen just once. In the case of this clonotype: Antigen: not known.

The CDR3 consists of 14 residues. V lost 1 base, J lost 11 bases, and 16 bases lay in between. The extraction recovered at least 5.5 micrograms of total RNA per sample. Points from the study as a whole: Roughly linear declines in TCR beta diversity per million T cells occurred with age.

This rearrangement joins TRBV12-3 or TRBV12-4 to TRBJ2-3, with no clear D. This clonotype was obtained from a man older than 75 in good health. The specimen sequenced was blood. In DNA, the CDR3 is TGTGCCAGCAGTTTAGGGCTGGGCACAGATGTGCAGTATTTT. It translates to CASSLGLGTDVQYF.